The T cell receptor (beta chain) under discussion was sequenced for a study of CD8+CD57+ T cells in acquired aplastic anemia. At the level of the study: Sorted CD4+ and CD8+ cells yielded DNA averaging around 3.2 ug.

Previously, flow cytometry had revealed CD8+CD57+ cell expansion in the patients chosen for sequencing. Genomic DNA, serving as template, underwent TCR beta VDJ and CDR3 profiling. TCRdb fed the reads into MiXCR, producing one record per CDR3 protein. The sample lists over 150,000 distinct CDR3 sequences; nearly 50% were seen once. This clonotype was counted a few times. CDR3 length equals 15 residues. V was clipped by 0 bases and J by 4 bases; unmatched bases: 2. Looked up from germline, CDR1 is LNHNV and CDR2 is YYDKDF (reference sequence). This receptor was identified in a human donor with aplastic anemia. What was sequenced was sorted CD4+, CD8+, or CD8+CD57+ T cells (not recorded which) from PBMCs. The gene calls are TRBV15 and TRBJ2-2; TRBD2 matches at 7 bases. CDR3 DNA: TGTGCCACCAGCAGAGACAGGGAGGGCACCGGGGAGCTGTTTTTT. Its protein is CATSRDREGTGELFF.